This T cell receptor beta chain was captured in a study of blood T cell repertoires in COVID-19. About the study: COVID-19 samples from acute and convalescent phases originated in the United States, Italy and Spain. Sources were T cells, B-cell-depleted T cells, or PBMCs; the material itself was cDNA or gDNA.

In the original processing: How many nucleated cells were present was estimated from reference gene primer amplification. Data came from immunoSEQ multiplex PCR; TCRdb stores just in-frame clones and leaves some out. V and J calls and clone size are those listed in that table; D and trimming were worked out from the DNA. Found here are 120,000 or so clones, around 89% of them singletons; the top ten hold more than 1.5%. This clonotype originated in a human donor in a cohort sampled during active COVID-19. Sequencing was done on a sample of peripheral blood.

CDR3 protein: CASAGPAKNIQYF. In nucleotides, the CDR3 is TGTGCCAGCGCGGGGCCAGCCAAAAACATTCAGTACTTC. The chain couples TRBV12-3 or TRBV12-4 to TRBJ2-4; D perhaps matches TRBD2 (6 bases). The CDR3 totals 13 residues. V lost 8 bases to trimming and J lost 0 bases, with 8 bases between them.